The entry that follows covers one T cell receptor beta chain sequence. Its specificity is unknown. The entry originates in a study of T cells after yellow fever vaccination. Across the whole study: Those fractions that held only low numbers of cells were prepared using the SMART-Seq v4 Ultra Low Input RNA kit.

The CDR3 has 17 amino acids. Study-level results: Contamination of FACS-sorted repertoires by abundant clonotypes from the bulk population could occur. Post-booster samples contained most primary-vaccination clones (nearly 98% CD4, around 89% CD8).

TCRdb re-called the 5' RACE reads with MiXCR, one entry per CDR3 protein. Altogether hundreds of thousands of distinct CDR3 sequences are present, around 13% being singletons, with the ten largest covering approximately 3.4%. The clonotype originates from a man in his late teens or twenties who received the YFV17D yellow fever vaccine. Sequences were derived from CD4+ T cells sorted from PBMCs, sampled 15 days after the yellow fever booster vaccination. The J gene is TRBJ2-7, the V gene TRBV21-1. TRBV21-1 is described as a pseudogene. CDR3 sequence: CASSKGGLARLRYEQYV. The DNA of the CDR3 is TGTGCCAGCAGCAAAGGAGGTCTCGCGAGGTTAAGATACGAGCAGTACGTC.